The T cell receptor beta chain described here comes from a study of blood T cell repertoires in COVID-19. Using immunoSEQ multiplex PCR, the repertoire was profiled, and TCRdb retains in-frame clones only, with some absent. This sample has 400,000 to 550,000 clones; roughly nine tenths occur once, and the top ten carry under 2%. V dropped 1 base and J dropped 4; count of bases not matched to a gene: 4. The CDR3 is made up of 15 amino acids. CDR1 is SGHVS, CDR2 FQNEAQ, per germline. Input material: PBMCs or T cells enriched from blood (not recorded which). This chain links TRBV7-8 with TRBJ2-7, with TRBD1 identical over 10 bases. The receptor was derived from a woman aged 18-29 years with acute COVID-19. Here the CDR3 DNA reads TGTGCCAGCAGCTTAGGGACAGGGGGGAGTTACGAGCAGTACTTC. This sequence encodes CASSLGTGGSYEQYF.